This T cell receptor beta chain appears in the sequencing data of a study of blood T cell repertoires in COVID-19. As for the study in general: Sites in the United States, Italy and Spain provided acute and convalescent COVID-19 samples. In each case, the material was cDNA or gDNA derived from T cells, B-cell-depleted T cells, or PBMCs.

In the original analysis: Reference gene primer amplification yielded estimated nucleated cell counts. Clones were read by immunoSEQ multiplex PCR, and TCRdb kept only the in-frame ones, dropping some. Clonal size and the V and J genes are those of that table, whereas D and trimming came from the DNA. The repertoire has approximately 280,000 clones, about 86% of them found once; the top ten carry over 2%. Germline-derived CDR1 and CDR2 are PRHDT and FYEKMQ (reference sequence). With 1 base removed from V and 4 bases from J, the gap between germline ends came to 10 bases. CDR3 length: 14 amino acids. V is TRBV13 and J is TRBJ1-2; no firm D call. This TCR came from a woman aged 30 to 39 who had recovered from COVID-19. What was sequenced was peripheral blood. CDR3 sequence (DNA): TGTGCCAGCAGCTTAGAAGTGAGTAGCTATGGCTACACCTTC. Translation gives CASSLEVSSYGYTF.